Listed below are T cell receptor beta chains from one sample, sequenced in a study of blood T cell repertoires in COVID-19. TCRdb keeps only in-frame clones here, not all; method: immunoSEQ multiplex PCR. In the table there are some 400,000 clones, roughly 90% of which are singletons. The sequenced sample consisted of PBMCs or T cells enriched from blood (not recorded which). These receptors were collected from a woman in her 40s who had been exposed to COVID-19. Both conserved end residues are part of each CDR3. D genes are given only for firm matches. Clone size is stated in some rows and not others, as once, few, many or a class when expanded.

v_gene	abundance	j_gene	d_gene	CDR3nt	CDR3aa
TRBV10-1	.	TRBJ2-1	TRBD2	TGCGCCAGCAGTGACGGGGGGTTCGGGAGGGCCGGTAATGAGCAGTTCTTC	CASSDGGFGRAGNEQFF
TRBV2	.	TRBJ2-1	TRBD2	TGTGCCAGCAAGAAGACTAGCGGGGGTAACAATGAGCAGTTCTTC	CASKKTSGGNNEQFF
TRBV12-3/TRBV12-4	few	TRBJ1-2	TRBD1	TGTGCCAGCAGTTCCGGGACAGCCTATGGCTACACCTTC	CASSSGTAYGYTF
TRBV7-9	.	TRBJ1-2	.	TGTGCCAGCAGCAAACAACGACAAGGCCAGAGCCGTGGCTACACCTTC	CASSKQRQGQSRGYTF
TRBV30	.	TRBJ2-3	TRBD1	TGTGCCTGTTACAGGGGGCTTCAAGATACGCAGTATTTT	CACYRGLQDTQYF
TRBV7-2	once	TRBJ2-1	.	TGTGCCAGCAGCTTAGCGGGAGGACGCTACAATGAGCAGTTCTTC	CASSLAGGRYNEQFF
TRBV6-5	.	TRBJ1-1	TRBD1	TGTGCCAGCAGTTACGCGCAGGGGGCGAAAGCTTTCTTT	CASSYAQGAKAFF
TRBV4-1	few	TRBJ2-3	.	TGCGCCAGCAGCCAAGTGGCTGGGAAGGGGAGCACAGATACGCAGTATTTT	CASSQVAGKGSTDTQYF
TRBV4-3	.	TRBJ2-1	.	TGCGCCAGCAGCCAAGATCACGCAGCGGATGAGCAGTTCTTC	CASSQDHAADEQFF
TRBV3-1/TRBV3-2	.	TRBJ1-5	TRBD1	TGTGCCAGCAGCCGAGCAGGGGGCAGACAGCCCCAGCATTTT	CASSRAGGRQPQHF
TRBV6-5	.	TRBJ2-2	.	TGTGCCAGCAGTTACGAGGGCGGAACATACACCGGGGAGCTGTTTTTT	CASSYEGGTYTGELFF
TRBV19	.	TRBJ1-4	.	TGTGCCAGTAGTATAGATCGCAGGGTAACTAATGAAAAACTGTTTTTT	CASSIDRRVTNEKLFF
TRBV30	.	TRBJ1-1	.	TGTGCCTGGAGCCCTGCAGGGGCCACTGAAGCTTTCTTT	CAWSPAGATEAFF
TRBV30	.	TRBJ2-3	TRBD1	TGTGCCTGGAGTGTAGGGGGCAGCGGCACAGATACGCAGTATTTT	CAWSVGGSGTDTQYF
TRBV2	once	TRBJ1-1	.	TGTGCCAGCAGTGAAGCGGGTCTGGCCCCGGGCACTGAAGCTTTCTTT	CASSEAGLAPGTEAFF
TRBV19	.	TRBJ1-1	.	TGTGCCAGTAGTATTGGGGGGGGAAGAAGGACTGAAGCTTTCTTT	CASSIGGGRRTEAFF
TRBV27	.	TRBJ1-5	.	TGTGCCAGCAGTTTCCGAGGACAGTCACGGCAGCCCCAGCATTTT	CASSFRGQSRQPQHF
TRBV7-9	.	TRBJ2-7	.	TGTGCCAGCAGTACCTCAGGGGTGAGCTCCTACGAGCAGTACTTC	CASSTSGVSSYEQYF
TRBV10-3	.	TRBJ2-3	.	TGTGCCATCAGTGAGTCGGTGTGGCAGGGGACAGATACGCAGTATTTT	CAISESVWQGTDTQYF
TRBV6-2/TRBV6-3	.	TRBJ2-7	.	TGTGCCAGCAGTTACGGGGGCCTGTTGGAGCAGTACTTC	CASSYGGLLEQYF
TRBV18	few	TRBJ1-2	.	TGTGCCAGCTCACCTGAGACAGGCAGCCTTTATGGCTACACCTTC	CASSPETGSLYGYTF
TRBV7-2	.	TRBJ2-1	TRBD2	TGTGCCAGCAGCTTAGTTGCGGGAGGGTGGAATGAGCAGTTCTTC	CASSLVAGGWNEQFF
TRBV10-3	.	TRBJ1-4	.	TGTGCCATCAGTGGTGAACAGAATGAAAAACTGTTTTTT	CAISGEQNEKLFF
TRBV5-1	.	TRBJ2-1	TRBD2	TGCGCCAGCAGCTTAACGGGAGGGTTGAATGAGCAGTTCTTC	CASSLTGGLNEQFF
TRBV5-1	.	TRBJ2-1	.	TGCGCCAGCAGCTTCGAGGGGGATTACAATGAGCAGTTCTTC	CASSFEGDYNEQFF
TRBV5-1	.	TRBJ2-3	.	TGCGCCAGCAGCTTGGATCGGGGTGGCGATACGCAGTATTTT	CASSLDRGGDTQYF
TRBV2	.	TRBJ2-1	TRBD2	TGTGCCAGCAAGGAACTAGCGGGAGGTAATTGGAAGAATGAGCAGTTCTTC	CASKELAGGNWKNEQFF
TRBV7-3	.	TRBJ1-1	.	TGTGCCAGCAGCTTAAAAGGGGACATGAGTGAAGCTTTCTTT	CASSLKGDMSEAFF
TRBV5-4	once	TRBJ1-2	TRBD1	TGTGCCAGCAGCCATAAGGGACAGGGCGGCTATGGCTACACCTTC	CASSHKGQGGYGYTF
TRBV9	.	TRBJ2-1	TRBD2	TGTGCCAGCAGCGTAGGGGGACTAGCGGGCAATGAGCAGTTCTTC	CASSVGGLAGNEQFF
TRBV5-1	.	TRBJ1-2	.	TGCGCCAGCAACCAGGGAGGTAACTATGGCTACACCTTC	CASNQGGNYGYTF
TRBV2	.	TRBJ2-7	TRBD2	TGTGCCAGCAGTGAACCACGAGTAGCGGGAGGGCACGAGCAGTACTTC	CASSEPRVAGGHEQYF
TRBV10-3	.	TRBJ1-4	.	TGTGCCATCAGTGAGCGTGGGCCTGAAAAACTGTTTTTT	CAISERGPEKLFF
TRBV9	.	TRBJ1-3	TRBD1	TGTGCCAGCAGCGTGGGACAGGGGCGCTTCTCTGGAAACACCATATATTTT	CASSVGQGRFSGNTIYF
TRBV28	.	TRBJ1-3	.	TGTGCCAGCACCGTGGGGGGGGAAGGCGGAAACACCATATATTTT	CASTVGGEGGNTIYF
TRBV12-3/TRBV12-4	.	TRBJ1-3	TRBD1	TGTGCCACCCTGGACAGGGAGGGCACCATATATTTT	CATLDREGTIYF
TRBV13	.	TRBJ1-2	.	TGTGCCAGCAAGCTTACTAGAGAAACTAACTATGGCTACACCTTC	CASKLTRETNYGYTF
TRBV30	.	TRBJ2-2	.	TGTGCCTGGAGGGGCCTACAGGGGGGGACCGGGGAGCTGTTTTTT	CAWRGLQGGTGELFF
TRBV2	once	TRBJ1-2	.	TGTGCCAGCAGTGAGTCCAGGGGCTATGGCTACACCTTC	CASSESRGYGYTF
TRBV18	.	TRBJ1-5	TRBD1	TGTGCCAGCTCACCTGTGCAGGGGGATCAGCCCCAGCATTTT	CASSPVQGDQPQHF